The clone carrying this T cell receptor (beta chain) turned up a few times. What it binds is not known. This CDR3 has 14 residues. Between the trimmed V and J ends, which lost 8 bases and 4 bases, there was a span of 12 bases. Germline V CDR1 and CDR2: SGHDN, FVKESK. Researchers took RNA transcripts and amplified TCR beta CDR3 regions from them. The authors performed first-round RT-PCR with HTBI primers and then a second-round multiplex PCR. TCRdb processed the multiplex PCR reads anew with MiXCR; each CDR3 protein has one entry. The sample has nearly 400,000 distinct CDR3 sequences; around 16% are singletons. The data belong to a study of Graves' ophthalmopathy and Graves' hyperthyroidism. Sampling 10 ml of fresh peripheral blood provided the PBMCs. Notes on the study in general: Most clonotypes expanded in thyroid above 0.001 frequency were present in blood too.

V and J are TRBV14 and TRBJ1-6; no clear D. This TCR came from a woman between 18 and 29 years old with Graves' ophthalmopathy. The sequenced material came from peripheral blood. The CDR3 reads CASGRILYNSPLHF. The CDR3, as DNA: TGTGCCAGCGGCAGGATTCTTTATAATTCACCCCTCCACTTT.